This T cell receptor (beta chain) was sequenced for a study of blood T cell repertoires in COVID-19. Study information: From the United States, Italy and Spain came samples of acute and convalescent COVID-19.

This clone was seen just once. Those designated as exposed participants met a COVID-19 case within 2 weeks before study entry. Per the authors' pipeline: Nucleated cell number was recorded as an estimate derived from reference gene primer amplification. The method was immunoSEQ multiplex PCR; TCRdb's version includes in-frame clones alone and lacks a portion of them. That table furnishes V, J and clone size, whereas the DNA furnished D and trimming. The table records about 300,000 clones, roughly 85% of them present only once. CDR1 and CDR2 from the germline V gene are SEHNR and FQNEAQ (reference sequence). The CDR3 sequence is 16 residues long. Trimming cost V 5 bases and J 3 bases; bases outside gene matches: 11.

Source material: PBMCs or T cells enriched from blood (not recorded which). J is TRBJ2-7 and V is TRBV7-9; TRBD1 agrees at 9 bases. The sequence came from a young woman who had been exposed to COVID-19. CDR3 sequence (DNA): TGTGCCAGCAGCATGGAAGTGGGGACAGGGAACTACGAGCAGTACTTC. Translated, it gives CASSMEVGTGNYEQYF. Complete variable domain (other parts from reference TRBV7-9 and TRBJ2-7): DTGVSQNPRHKITKRGQNVTFRCDPISEHNRLYWYRQTLGQGPEFLTYFQNEAQLEKSRLLSDRFSAERPKGSFSTLEIQRTEQGDSAMYLCASSMEVGTGNYEQYFGPGTRLTVT.